The next 17 T cell receptor beta chains were all read from a single sample in a study of T cell responses to AZD1222 COVID-19 vaccine. The protocol was immunoSEQ multiplex PCR, while the TCRdb copy is restricted to in-frame clones and leaves out a portion. The sample lists more than 150,000 clones, 90% seen once, with less than 2% in the top ten. This sample comprised peripheral blood, obtained on day 0 of AZD1222 vaccination. These receptors all come from an adult in good health.

This clone was seen a single time. The chain recombines TRBV28 with TRBJ1-5; possibly TRBD1 for D (6 bases). Germline CDR1 and CDR2: MDHEN and SYDVKM. This CDR3 comprises 16 residues. V lost 2 bases to trimming and J lost 4 bases, with 15 bases between them. CDR3 DNA sequence: TGTGCCAGCAGTTTACTGTACAGGGTGGGGAATCAGCCCCAGCATTTT. Residues: CASSLLYRVGNQPQHF. The full variable domain, completed using reference TRBV28 and TRBJ1-5, is DVKVTQSSRYLVKRTGEKVFLECVQDMDHENMFWYRQDPGLGLRLIYFSYDVKMKEKGDIPEGYSVSREKKERFSLILESASTNQTSMYLCASSLLYRVGNQPQHFGDGTRLSIL.

This CDR3 is CATRQGPTYEQYF. The CDR3 nucleotides are TGTGCCACCCGACAGGGACCCACCTACGAGCAGTACTTC. The chain is built from TRBV6-5 and TRBJ2-7; 7 bases are shared with TRBD1. From germline, CDR1 is MNHEY and CDR2 SVGAGI. The CDR3 totals 13 residues. J was trimmed by 2 bases and V by 10 bases; bases with no gene match: 8.

This clone was recorded only once. This chain connects TRBV7-9 to TRBJ2-2; D is possibly TRBD1 (6 bases). Germline V gene lookup returns CDR1 SEHNR and CDR2 FQNEAQ (reference sequence). Trimming shortened V by 5 bases and J by 0 bases, and 10 bases separated the two germline ends. This CDR3 has 15 amino acids. This CDR3 reads CASSPRQANTGELFF. The CDR3 DNA reads as TGTGCCAGCAGCCCCCGACAGGCGAACACCGGGGAGCTGTTTTTT.

In this sample, this clone turned up once. The V gene is TRBV3-1 (or the pseudogene TRBV3-2), the J gene TRBJ1-5; 7 bases are a match to TRBD1. After removal of 0 bases from V and 4 bases from J, the junction contained 9 bases not matched to a gene. Germline CDR1 is LGHDT and CDR2 is YNNKEL (reference sequence). This CDR3 contains 17 residues. CDR3 in amino acids: CASSQDMVGGQNQPQHF. CDR3 DNA sequence: TGTGCCAGCAGCCAAGATATGGTAGGGGGCCAGAATCAGCCCCAGCATTTT.

This clone qualifies as medium-sized (0.01 to 0.1%). The V call is TRBV5-1, the J call TRBJ2-2; D remains ambiguous. The CDR3 contains 15 residues. Germline V gene lookup returns CDR1 SGHRS and CDR2 YFSETQ. V was clipped by 5 bases and J by 1 base, with 12 bases between them. The CDR3 coding sequence is TGCGCCAGCAGATATCTAGAGAGGAACACCGGGGAGCTGTTTTTT. Translated: CASRYLERNTGELFF.

The chain joins TRBV15 to TRBJ1-2; D is undetermined. V gave up 1 base and J gave up 2 bases, with 11 bases separating them. The CDR3 runs 15 residues. Germline V lookup: CDR1 LNHNV, CDR2 YYDKDF (reference sequence). This CDR3 reads CATSRGATYNYGYTF. The CDR3 region has the DNA TGTGCCACCAGCAGAGGCGCGACATACAACTATGGCTACACCTTC.

The chain has TRBV2 and TRBJ1-6; D is ambiguous. This CDR3 contains 13 residues. CDR1 SNHLY and CDR2 FYNNEI come from the germline V gene. Trimming shortened V by 7 bases and J by 5 bases, and 9 bases separated the two germline ends. The CDR3 sequence is CASILPNNSPLHF. The DNA of the CDR3 is TGTGCCAGCATACTTCCGAATAATTCACCCCTCCACTTT.

The chain employs TRBV6-5 and TRBJ2-1, with D maybe TRBD2 (5 bases). Germline V gene data show CDR1 as MNHEY and CDR2 as SVGAGI. The CDR3 contains 13 residues. V lost 2 bases to trimming and J lost 3 bases, with 5 bases between them. DNA for the CDR3: TGTGCCAGCAGTTACACTAGCTACAATGAGCAGTTCTTC. Translation: CASSYTSYNEQFF.

This clone was observed a single time. The CDR3 loop reads CASLRDYEQYF. CDR3 coding DNA: TGTGCCAGTCTTAGGGACTACGAGCAGTACTTC. V is TRBV2 and J is TRBJ2-7; D is ambiguous. V was shortened by 9 bases and J by 3 bases, with 9 bases between the two germline ends. Germline lookup yields CDR1 SNHLY and CDR2 FYNNEI. This CDR3 comprises 11 residues.

This sequence joins TRBV27 and TRBJ2-3; TRBD2 might be the D (5 bases). CDR1 is MNHEY, CDR2 SMNVEV, per germline (reference sequence). This CDR3 contains 15 residues. V was pared by 2 bases and J by 6 bases, with 15 bases between. Written as DNA, the CDR3 is TGTGCCAGCAGTTTAGAGGGTCTAGGATCGGATACGCAGTATTTT. Its protein product is CASSLEGLGSDTQYF.

The chain joins TRBV7-6 to TRBJ1-3; 7 bases map to TRBD1. Germline V gene data show CDR1 as SGHVS and CDR2 as FNYEAQ. The CDR3 runs 15 residues. V shed 1 base, J shed 2 bases, and the junction held 2 bases outside the gene matches. CDR3 residues: CASSLGQGAGNTIYF. For the CDR3, the DNA is TGTGCCAGCAGCTTAGGACAGGGTGCTGGAAACACCATATATTTT.

V is TRBV28 and J is TRBJ1-6; a weak D match, TRBD1 (5 bases). The ends were cut back, 3 bases at V and 8 bases at J, with 14 bases in the middle. This CDR3 region has 15 residues. Germline CDR1 MDHEN, CDR2 SYDVKM. CDR3: CASSFGGVGHSPLHF. The CDR3 DNA is TGTGCCAGCAGTTTTGGGGGAGTAGGGCATTCACCCCTCCACTTT.

The chain has TRBV19 and TRBJ1-3; 8 bases map to TRBD1. The germline gives CDR1 LNHDA, CDR2 SQIVND (reference sequence). CDR3 length: 16 amino acids. Trimming at V came to 7 bases and at J to 3 bases, leaving 11 bases not matched to a gene. The CDR3, as DNA: TGTGCCAGTAACGGCCCAGGGGGCCTTGATGGAAACACCATATATTTT. This translates into CASNGPGGLDGNTIYF.

The chain carries TRBV9 and TRBJ2-7, with D possibly matching TRBD1 (6 bases). Germline V lookup: CDR1 SGDLS, CDR2 YYNGEE. Trimming pared 4 bases from V and 0 bases from J, leaving 14 bases between. The length of the CDR3 is 15 residues. CDR3 DNA: TGTGCCAGCAGCTCGTTTGCAGGGGCCTCCTACGAGCAGTACTTC. This encodes CASSSFAGASYEQYF.

This rearrangement joins TRBV5-4 to TRBJ1-2, with a weak D call TRBD1 (6 bases). The CDR3 extends over 14 amino acids. V dropped 0 bases and J dropped 4 bases, with 10 bases sitting between them. Per germline, CDR1 SGHNT and CDR2 YYREEE (reference sequence). The CDR3 loop reads CASSLVEGGYGYTF. The CDR3 DNA follows: TGTGCCAGCAGCTTGGTGGAGGGGGGCTATGGCTACACCTTC. The variable domain in full, with the rest retrieved from reference TRBV5-4 and TRBJ1-2, is ETGVTQSPTHLIKTRGQQVTLRCSSQSGHNTVSWYQQALGQGPQFIFQYYREEENGRGNFPPRFSGLQFPNYSSELNVNALELDDSALYLCASSLVEGGYGYTFGSGTRLTVV.

This clone was counted once. V usage is TRBV9 and J usage is TRBJ2-7; TRBD1 aligns across 9 bases. The CDR3 runs to 15 residues. With V trimmed by 0 bases and J by 2 bases, 3 bases remained unmatched. The V gene's germline CDR1 is SGDLS and CDR2 YYNGEE. Here the CDR3 DNA reads TGTGCCAGCAGCGTAGCCGGGACAGGGACCTACGAGCAGTACTTC. Translation: CASSVAGTGTYEQYF.

This chain links TRBV7-9 with TRBJ2-7; no firm D call. Germline loops: CDR1 SEHNR, CDR2 FQNEAQ (reference sequence). There are 11 residues in the CDR3. V was shortened by 4 bases and J by 2 bases, with 3 bases between the two germline ends. Here the CDR3 DNA reads TGTGCCAGCAGCTCCGCCTACGAGCAGTACTTC. It is translated as CASSSAYEQYF.